Listed here is a single T cell receptor (beta chain). The sample comes from a study of response to subunit inactivated influenza vaccine. Each CDR3 protein is one row after TCRdb ran MiXCR on the RT-PCR reads. The sample has roughly 160,000 distinct CDR3 sequences, around 10% seen once. Germline values: CDR1 LNHNV, CDR2 YYDKDF (reference sequence). V was trimmed by 0 bases and J by 1 base, leaving 10 bases between them. CDR3 size: 15 residues. This clonotype originated in a man between 50 and 70 years old who received an inactivated influenza vaccine. This specimen was CD8+ T cells sorted from PBMCs, taken approximately 25 months after vaccination. The V gene is TRBV15, the J gene TRBJ2-7; D uncertain. CDR3 in amino acids: CATSRDRQESYEQYF. The CDR3 DNA reads TGTGCCACCAGCAGAGATCGTCAGGAGTCCTACGAGCAGTACTTC.